This T cell receptor beta chain was observed in a study of response to subunit inactivated influenza vaccine. Each CDR3 protein gets one entry after TCRdb re-called the RT-PCR reads with MiXCR. The table has under 850,000 distinct CDR3 sequences, around a sixth seen once; the top ten hold 11%. Germline V lookup: CDR1 MNHEY, CDR2 SVGAGI. This CDR3 is 19 amino acids long. After removal of 0 bases from V and 4 bases from J, the junction contained 13 bases not matched to a gene. As to this clonotype: Its antigen is still unknown.

Study conclusions and caveats: Authors proposed each seasonal influenza vaccination draws in few new T cells.

The sequence came from a man aged 45-60 years who received an inactivated influenza vaccine. This chain joins TRBV6-5 and TRBJ2-1; 9 nucleotides align to TRBD1. The sample consisted of PBMCs from blood, taken around 5 days after vaccination. In nucleotides, the CDR3 is TGTGCCAGCAGTTACTCATTGACAGGGGGAGGCGGAATTTACAATGAGCAGTTCTTC. As protein: CASSYSLTGGGGIYNEQFF.